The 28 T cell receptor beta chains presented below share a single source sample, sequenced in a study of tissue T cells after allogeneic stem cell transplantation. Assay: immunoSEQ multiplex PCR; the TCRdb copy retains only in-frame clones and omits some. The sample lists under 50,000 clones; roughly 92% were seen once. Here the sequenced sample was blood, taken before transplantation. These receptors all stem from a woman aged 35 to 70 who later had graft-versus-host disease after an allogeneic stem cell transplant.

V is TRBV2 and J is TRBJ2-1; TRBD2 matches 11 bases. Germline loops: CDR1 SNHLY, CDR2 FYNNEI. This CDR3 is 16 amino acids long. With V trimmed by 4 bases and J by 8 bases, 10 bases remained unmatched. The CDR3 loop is CASSAIAGGAPHEQFF. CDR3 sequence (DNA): TGTGCCAGCAGTGCCATAGCGGGAGGGGCCCCCCATGAGCAGTTCTTC.

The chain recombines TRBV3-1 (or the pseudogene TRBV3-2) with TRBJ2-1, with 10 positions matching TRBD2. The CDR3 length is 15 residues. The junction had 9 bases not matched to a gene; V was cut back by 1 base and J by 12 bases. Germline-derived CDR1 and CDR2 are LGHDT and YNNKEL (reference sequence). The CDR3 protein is CASSQATSGTNRQFF. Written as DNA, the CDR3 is TGTGCCAGCAGCCAAGCAACTAGCGGGACAAATAGGCAGTTCTTC.

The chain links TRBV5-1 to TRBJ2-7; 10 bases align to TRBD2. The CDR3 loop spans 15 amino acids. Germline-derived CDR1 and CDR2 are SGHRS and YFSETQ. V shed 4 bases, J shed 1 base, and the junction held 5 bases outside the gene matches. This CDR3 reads CASSRGLAESYEQYF. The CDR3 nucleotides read TGCGCCAGCAGCCGTGGACTAGCGGAGTCCTACGAGCAGTACTTC.

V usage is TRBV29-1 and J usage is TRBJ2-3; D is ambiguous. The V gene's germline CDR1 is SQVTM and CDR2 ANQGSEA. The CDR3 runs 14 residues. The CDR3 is CSCHGRGGTDTQYF. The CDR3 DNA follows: TGCAGTTGCCACGGTCGAGGTGGGACAGATACGCAGTATTTT.

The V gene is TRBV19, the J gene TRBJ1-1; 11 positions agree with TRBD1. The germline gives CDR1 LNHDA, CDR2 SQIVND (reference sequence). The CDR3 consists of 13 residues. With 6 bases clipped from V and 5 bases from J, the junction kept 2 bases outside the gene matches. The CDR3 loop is CASRGTGGTEAFF. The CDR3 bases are TGTGCCAGTAGAGGGACAGGGGGAACTGAAGCTTTCTTT.

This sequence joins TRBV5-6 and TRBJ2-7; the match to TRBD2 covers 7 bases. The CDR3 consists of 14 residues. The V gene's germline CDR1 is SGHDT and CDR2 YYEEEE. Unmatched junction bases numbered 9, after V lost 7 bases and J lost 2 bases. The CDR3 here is CASGRRDYPYEQYF. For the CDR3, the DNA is TGTGCCAGCGGGCGAAGGGACTATCCCTACGAGCAGTACTTC.

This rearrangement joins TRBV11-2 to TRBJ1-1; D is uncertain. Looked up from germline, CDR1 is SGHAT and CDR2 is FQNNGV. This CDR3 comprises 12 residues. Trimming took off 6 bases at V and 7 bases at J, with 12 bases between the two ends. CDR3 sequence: CASSPEYSEAFF. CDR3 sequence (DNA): TGTGCCAGCAGTCCCGAATACAGTGAAGCTTTCTTT.

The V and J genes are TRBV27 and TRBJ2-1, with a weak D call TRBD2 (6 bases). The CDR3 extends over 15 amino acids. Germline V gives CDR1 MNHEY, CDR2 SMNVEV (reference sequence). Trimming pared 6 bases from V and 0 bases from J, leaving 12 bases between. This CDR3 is CASRSLGGSYNEQFF. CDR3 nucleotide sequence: TGTGCCAGCAGGTCCCTGGGAGGCTCCTACAATGAGCAGTTCTTC.

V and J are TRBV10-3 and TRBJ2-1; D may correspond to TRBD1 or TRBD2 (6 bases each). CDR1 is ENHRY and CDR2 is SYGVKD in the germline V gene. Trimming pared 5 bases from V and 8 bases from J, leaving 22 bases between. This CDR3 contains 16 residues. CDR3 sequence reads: CAISPEGGGTDDEQFF. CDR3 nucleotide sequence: TGTGCCATCAGTCCCGAGGGGGGAGGAACCGATGATGAGCAGTTCTTC.

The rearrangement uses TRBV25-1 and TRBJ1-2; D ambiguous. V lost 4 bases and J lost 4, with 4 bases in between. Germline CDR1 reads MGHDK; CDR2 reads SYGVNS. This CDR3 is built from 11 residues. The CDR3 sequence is CASSGGYGYTF. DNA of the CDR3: TGTGCCAGCAGTGGAGGCTATGGCTACACCTTC.

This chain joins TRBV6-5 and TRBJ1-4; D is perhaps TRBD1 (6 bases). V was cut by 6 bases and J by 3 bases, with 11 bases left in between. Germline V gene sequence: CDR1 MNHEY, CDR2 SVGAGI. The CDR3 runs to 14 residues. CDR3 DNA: TGTGCCAGCAGGGAGGGGGGACCTAATGAAAAACTGTTTTTT. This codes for CASREGGPNEKLFF.

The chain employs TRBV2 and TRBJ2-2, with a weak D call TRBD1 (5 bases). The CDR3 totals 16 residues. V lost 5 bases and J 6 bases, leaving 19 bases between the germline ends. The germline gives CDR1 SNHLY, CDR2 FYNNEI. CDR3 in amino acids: CASSPQGLKNSGELFF. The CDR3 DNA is TGTGCCAGCAGTCCCCAGGGTCTAAAAAACTCCGGGGAGCTGTTTTTT. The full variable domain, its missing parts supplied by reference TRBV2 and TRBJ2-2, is EPEVTQTPSHQVTQMGQEVILRCVPISNHLYFYWYRQILGQKVEFLVSFYNNEISEKSEIFDDQFSVERPDGSNFTLKIRSTKLEDSAMYFCASSPQGLKNSGELFFGEGSRLTVL.

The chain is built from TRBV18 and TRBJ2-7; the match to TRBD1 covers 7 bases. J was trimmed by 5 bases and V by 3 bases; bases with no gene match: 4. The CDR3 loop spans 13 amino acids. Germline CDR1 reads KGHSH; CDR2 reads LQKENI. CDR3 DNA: TGTGCCAGCTCACCCTTGACAGGGAACGAGCAGTACTTC. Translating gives CASSPLTGNEQYF.

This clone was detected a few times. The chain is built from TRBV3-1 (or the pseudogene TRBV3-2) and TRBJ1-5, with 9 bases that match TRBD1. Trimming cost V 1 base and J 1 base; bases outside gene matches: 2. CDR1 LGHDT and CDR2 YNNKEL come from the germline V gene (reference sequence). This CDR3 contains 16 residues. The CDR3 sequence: CASSQGGTGSNQPQHF. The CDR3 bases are TGTGCCAGCAGCCAAGGTGGGACAGGGAGCAATCAGCCCCAGCATTTT.

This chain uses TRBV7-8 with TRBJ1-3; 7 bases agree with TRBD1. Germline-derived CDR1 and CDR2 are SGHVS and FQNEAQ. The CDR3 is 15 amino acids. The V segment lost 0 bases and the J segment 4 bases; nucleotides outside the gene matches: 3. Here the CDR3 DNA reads TGTGCCAGCAGCTTAGCAGGGACAGCCGGAAACACCATATATTTT. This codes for CASSLAGTAGNTIYF.

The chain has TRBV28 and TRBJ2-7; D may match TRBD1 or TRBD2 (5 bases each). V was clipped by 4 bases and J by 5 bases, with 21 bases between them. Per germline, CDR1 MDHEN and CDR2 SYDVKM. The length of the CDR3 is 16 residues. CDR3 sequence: CASSSPGTLARDEQYF. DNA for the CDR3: TGTGCCAGCAGTTCCCCCGGGACCTTGGCCAGGGACGAGCAGTACTTC.

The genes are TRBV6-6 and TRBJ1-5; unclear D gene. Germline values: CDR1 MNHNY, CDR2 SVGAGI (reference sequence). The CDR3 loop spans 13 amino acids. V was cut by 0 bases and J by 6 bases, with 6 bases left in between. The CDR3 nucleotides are TGTGCCAGCAGTTACTCGGTAGTTCAGCCCCAGCATTTT. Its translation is CASSYSVVQPQHF.

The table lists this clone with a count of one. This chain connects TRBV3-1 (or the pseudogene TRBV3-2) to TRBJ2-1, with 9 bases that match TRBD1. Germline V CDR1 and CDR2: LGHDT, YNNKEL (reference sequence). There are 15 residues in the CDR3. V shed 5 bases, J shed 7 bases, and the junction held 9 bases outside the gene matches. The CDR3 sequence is CASSAIGTGRNEQFF. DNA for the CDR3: TGTGCCAGCAGCGCGATAGGGACAGGGAGAAATGAGCAGTTCTTC.

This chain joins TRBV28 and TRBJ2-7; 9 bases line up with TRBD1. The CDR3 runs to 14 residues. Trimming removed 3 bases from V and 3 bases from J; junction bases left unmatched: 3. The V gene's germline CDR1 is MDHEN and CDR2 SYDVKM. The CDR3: CASSFWDRDYEQYF. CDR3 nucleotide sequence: TGTGCCAGCAGTTTTTGGGACAGGGACTACGAGCAGTACTTC.

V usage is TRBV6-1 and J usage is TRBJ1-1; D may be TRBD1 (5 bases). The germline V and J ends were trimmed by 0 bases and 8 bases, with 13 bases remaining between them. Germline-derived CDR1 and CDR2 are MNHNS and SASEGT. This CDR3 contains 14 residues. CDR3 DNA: TGTGCCAGCAGTGAAGCATGGGGGAGGAGGGAAGCTTTCTTT. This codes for CASSEAWGRREAFF.

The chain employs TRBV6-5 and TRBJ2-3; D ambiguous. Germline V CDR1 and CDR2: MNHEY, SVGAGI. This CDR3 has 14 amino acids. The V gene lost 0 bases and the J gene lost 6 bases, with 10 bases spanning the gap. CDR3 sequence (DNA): TGTGCCAGCAGTTACTCCGCAGCCGGGGATACGCAGTATTTT. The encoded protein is CASSYSAAGDTQYF.

In nucleotides, the CDR3 is TGTGCCAGCAGCCAAGAACTTGAGGGTGGGAACTATGGCTACACCTTC. This gives the protein CASSQELEGGNYGYTF. The chain recombines TRBV3-1 (or the pseudogene TRBV3-2) with TRBJ1-2; D not resolved. Trimming shortened V by 0 bases and J by 2 bases, and 13 bases separated the two germline ends. Germline lookup yields CDR1 LGHDT and CDR2 YNNKEL (reference sequence). This CDR3 region has 16 residues.

The CDR3 DNA reads as TGTGCCAGCAGTTTAGACAGGGACGCGGGAGAGCAGTACTTC. Translation: CASSLDRDAGEQYF. The gene calls are TRBV27 and TRBJ2-7, with D tentatively TRBD1 (7 bases). CDR1 and CDR2 from the germline V gene are MNHEY and SMNVEV (reference sequence). The CDR3 has 14 amino acids. Between the trimmed V and J ends, which lost 2 bases and 7 bases, there was a span of 15 bases.

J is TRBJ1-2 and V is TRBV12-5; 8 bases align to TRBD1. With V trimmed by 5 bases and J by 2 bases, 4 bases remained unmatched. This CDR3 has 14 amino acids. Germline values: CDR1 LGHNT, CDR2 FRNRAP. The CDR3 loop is CASGRGQENYGYTF. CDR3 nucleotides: TGTGCTAGTGGTCGGGGACAGGAAAACTATGGCTACACCTTC.

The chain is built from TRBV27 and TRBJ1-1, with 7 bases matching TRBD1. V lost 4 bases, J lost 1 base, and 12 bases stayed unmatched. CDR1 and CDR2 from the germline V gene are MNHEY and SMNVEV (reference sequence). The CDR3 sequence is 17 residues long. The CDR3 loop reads CASSSPSLGTANTEAFF. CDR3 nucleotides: TGTGCCAGCAGTTCCCCCTCTCTGGGGACAGCGAACACTGAAGCTTTCTTT.

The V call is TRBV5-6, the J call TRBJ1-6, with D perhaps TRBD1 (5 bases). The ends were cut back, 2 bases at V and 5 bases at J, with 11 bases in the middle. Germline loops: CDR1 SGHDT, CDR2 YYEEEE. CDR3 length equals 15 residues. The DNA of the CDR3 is TGTGCCAGCAGCTTCCTTGACAGAGATAATTCACCCCTCCACTTT. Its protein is CASSFLDRDNSPLHF.

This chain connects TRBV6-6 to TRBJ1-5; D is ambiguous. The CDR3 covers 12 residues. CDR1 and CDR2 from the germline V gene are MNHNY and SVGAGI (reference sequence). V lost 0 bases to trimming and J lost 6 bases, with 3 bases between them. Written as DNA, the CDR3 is TGTGCCAGCAGTTACTCGGGTCAGCCCCAGCATTTT. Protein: CASSYSGQPQHF.

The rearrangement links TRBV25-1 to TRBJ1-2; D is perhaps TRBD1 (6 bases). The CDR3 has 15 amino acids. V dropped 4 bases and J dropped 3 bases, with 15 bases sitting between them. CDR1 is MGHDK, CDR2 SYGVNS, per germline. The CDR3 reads CASSVAAGADYGYTF. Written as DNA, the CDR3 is TGTGCCAGCAGTGTGGCGGCAGGGGCAGACTATGGCTACACCTTC.